The next 30 T cell receptor beta chains were all read from a single sample in a study of identical twins. TCRdb re-derived calls from the 5' RACE reads in MiXCR, one entry per CDR3 protein. This sample has hundreds of thousands of distinct CDR3 sequences, with approximately 9% found just once. The data also belong to a second study, concerning yellow fever vaccine responses in identical twins.

The sample comprised PBMCs. The receptor source for this set is a woman aged 18-35 years in good health.

The chain has TRBV15 and TRBJ1-1; D is possibly TRBD1 (5 bases). Trimming cost V 4 bases and J 4 bases, with 16 bases left between them. The CDR3 has 15 residues. CDR1 is LNHNV, CDR2 YYDKDF, per germline (reference sequence). The CDR3 here is CATSIPGGVGTEAFF. The DNA of the CDR3 is TGTGCCACCAGCATCCCTGGGGGGGTTGGCACTGAAGCTTTCTTT.

This clonotype was observed a handful of times. The chain carries TRBV12-3 or TRBV12-4 and TRBJ2-7; D gene unclear. Trimming pared 2 bases from V and 2 bases from J, leaving 22 bases between. CDR3 length equals 18 residues. The CDR3 loop is CASSLKVGFVGRPYEQYF. Written as DNA, the CDR3 is TGTGCCAGCAGTTTAAAGGTCGGGTTTGTAGGGCGTCCCTACGAGCAGTACTTC.

The chain has TRBV5-3 and TRBJ2-4, with TRBD1 identical over 8 bases. TRBV5-3 has ORF status, its function being uncertain. With 0 bases clipped from V and 7 bases from J, the junction kept 3 bases outside the gene matches. This CDR3 comprises 14 residues. The CDR3 region is CARSLGDRGNIQYF. CDR3 DNA sequence: TGTGCCAGAAGCTTGGGAGACAGGGGCAACATTCAGTACTTC.

In this sample, this clonotype turned up a few times. The genes are TRBV12-3 or TRBV12-4 and TRBJ2-1; 7 bases fit TRBD2. This CDR3 comprises 17 residues. With V trimmed by 5 bases and J by 2 bases, 12 bases remained unmatched. Here the CDR3 DNA reads TGTGCCAGCAGTGAGACTAGCAGGAGGGACCCCTACAATGAGCAGTTCTTC. Protein: CASSETSRRDPYNEQFF.

This clonotype has a single count. The rearrangement links TRBV7-6 to TRBJ2-2; the match to TRBD2 covers 14 bases. The CDR3 contains 14 residues. Unmatched junction bases numbered 5, after V lost 8 bases and J lost 9 bases. Germline V gene lookup returns CDR1 SGHVS and CDR2 FNYEAQ. CDR3 nucleotide sequence: TGTGCCAGCCGACTAGCGGGAGGGCCTTGGGAGCTGTTTTTT. Translating gives CASRLAGGPWELFF.

This clonotype was found a few times. This chain links TRBV11-2 with TRBJ2-5; D gene ambiguous. The CDR3 spans 14 residues. The V end was cut by 5 bases, the J end by 1 base, with 11 bases between. Germline lookup yields CDR1 SGHAT and CDR2 FQNNGV. CDR3 in amino acids: CASSPTWIQETQYF. The CDR3 DNA sequence: TGTGCCAGCAGCCCAACATGGATCCAAGAGACCCAGTACTTC.

The rearrangement joins TRBV6-1 to TRBJ2-3; unclear D gene. CDR3 length: 12 amino acids. Germline values: CDR1 MNHNS, CDR2 SASEGT. V was pared by 6 bases and J by 5 bases, with 9 bases between. CDR3 DNA sequence: TGTGCCAGCAGCGGACGGATAGATACGCAGTATTTT. As protein: CASSGRIDTQYF.

This clonotype was seen repeatedly, ten times or more. The chain combines TRBV4-1 with TRBJ2-2; D is perhaps TRBD1 or TRBD2 (7 bases each). The CDR3 is made up of 18 amino acids. Trimming cost V 1 base and J 6 bases, with 21 bases left between them. Germline V lookup: CDR1 MGHRA, CDR2 YSYEKL. The CDR3 DNA is TGCGCCAGCAGCCAAGTCATTAGGGAGGGGGCGCCGTCCGGGGAGCTGTTTTTT. It yields the protein CASSQVIREGAPSGELFF.

This chain connects TRBV28 to TRBJ2-6; D remains unclear. Trimming cost V 7 bases and J 1 base, with 5 bases left between them. Germline V gives CDR1 MDHEN, CDR2 SYDVKM. This CDR3 has 13 residues. CDR3 amino acids: CASKQSGANVLTF. CDR3 DNA sequence: TGTGCCAGCAAACAGTCTGGGGCCAACGTCCTGACTTTC.

V usage is TRBV7-2 and J usage is TRBJ2-5; 13 positions agree with TRBD2. CDR3 length: 16 residues. V lost 3 bases and J lost 5; bases outside the gene matches: 6. Germline V lookup: CDR1 SGHTA, CDR2 FQGNSA. The CDR3 protein is CASSFLTSGRAETQYF. The CDR3 nucleotides read TGTGCCAGCAGCTTTCTTACTAGCGGGAGGGCCGAGACCCAGTACTTC.

Only a few counts were recorded for this clonotype. The CDR3 DNA reads as TGTGCCAGCAGCCAAGACTTCTGGACAGGGGGCTCTGGGGCCAACGTCCTGACTTTC. Amino acid sequence: CASSQDFWTGGSGANVLTF. The V call is TRBV14, the J call TRBJ2-6; 10 bases match TRBD1. With 0 bases clipped from V and 0 bases from J, the junction kept 5 bases outside the gene matches. The CDR3 runs 19 residues. Per the germline V gene, CDR1 is SGHDN and CDR2 is FVKESK.

This clonotype has ten or more counts. This chain links TRBV12-3 or TRBV12-4 with TRBJ2-2; 11 bases line up with TRBD1. J lost 6 bases, V lost 6 bases, and 6 bases had no gene match. The CDR3 has 15 residues. CDR3 coding DNA: TGTGCCAGCAGACCCGGACAGGGGGCGTCCGGGGAGCTGTTTTTT. Amino acid sequence: CASRPGQGASGELFF.

The J gene is TRBJ2-7, the V gene TRBV6-1, with 13 nucleotides matching TRBD2. The CDR3 sequence is 15 residues long. The junction had 3 bases not matched to a gene; V was cut back by 3 bases and J by 4 bases. CDR1 and CDR2 (germline): MNHNS, SASEGT. CDR3 sequence: CASSEGLAGPYEQYF. The DNA of the CDR3 is TGTGCCAGCAGTGAGGGACTAGCGGGGCCTTACGAGCAGTACTTC.

This clonotype was seen only a few times. The chain combines TRBV10-1 with TRBJ2-7; the D gene is possibly TRBD2 (5 bases). Trimming took 0 bases from V and 9 from J, leaving 12 bases between them. This CDR3 is built from 13 residues. The germline gives CDR1 WNHNN, CDR2 SYGVQD (reference sequence). CDR3 nucleotides: TGCGCCAGCAGTGAGTCAGGAGGCCCGGGGCAGTACTTC. This sequence encodes CASSESGGPGQYF.

This clonotype was counted ten times or more. J is TRBJ2-5 and V is TRBV29-1, with 7 bases matching TRBD2. In germline, CDR1 is SQVTM, CDR2 ANQGSEA. The CDR3 is 14 residues long. V was clipped by 7 bases and J by 2 bases; unmatched bases: 10. CDR3 in DNA: TGCAGCGCAGACCCGGGACTACGACAAGAGACCCAGTACTTC. This codes for CSADPGLRQETQYF.

V is TRBV12-3 or TRBV12-4 and J is TRBJ2-2; no clear D. CDR3 length equals 13 residues. V was pared by 7 bases and J by 8 bases, with 14 bases between. The DNA of the CDR3 is TGTGCCAGCAACTCTCAAAGGTCTGGGGAGCTGTTTTTT. This translates into CASNSQRSGELFF.

The chain recombines TRBV12-3 or TRBV12-4 with TRBJ2-3; 8 bases map to TRBD2. Unmatched junction bases numbered 11, after V lost 6 bases and J lost 3 bases. The CDR3 totals 16 residues. The CDR3, as DNA: TGTGCCAGCAGCATCGGGGGGGCGAAAAGAACAGATACGCAGTATTTT. It is translated as CASSIGGAKRTDTQYF.

This clonotype was seen a handful of times. The CDR3 nucleotides read TGTGCCAGCAGCCAAGCAGGGGGGGGTGATACGCAGTATTTT. This sequence encodes CASSQAGGGDTQYF. This chain uses TRBV14 with TRBJ2-3; either TRBD1 or TRBD2 may supply D (7 bases each). From germline, CDR1 is SGHDN and CDR2 FVKESK. Deletions cut 1 base from V and 6 bases from J, with 11 bases between. This CDR3 has 14 amino acids.

The chain links TRBV7-9 to TRBJ2-3, with D possibly matching TRBD1 (6 bases). CDR3 length equals 15 residues. Germline V CDR1 and CDR2: SEHNR, FQNEAQ (reference sequence). Trimming shortened V by 2 bases and J by 5 bases, and 14 bases separated the two germline ends. The CDR3 reads CASSLYGGEGDTQYF. CDR3 bases: TGTGCCAGCAGCTTATATGGGGGCGAGGGAGATACGCAGTATTTT.

This clonotype was seen more than once but under ten times. The chain couples TRBV6-1 to TRBJ2-4; perhaps TRBD1 as D (6 bases). The germline gives CDR1 MNHNS, CDR2 SASEGT. This CDR3 contains 14 residues. V was shortened by 7 bases and J by 6 bases, with 16 bases between the two germline ends. The CDR3 sequence: CASTLTGEGNIQYF. The CDR3 DNA reads as TGTGCCAGCACCTTGACAGGAGAGGGAAACATTCAGTACTTC.

In its sample, this clonotype was seen a few times. The chain uses TRBV5-1 and TRBJ2-1, with 11 bases lining up with TRBD1. Per germline, CDR1 SGHRS and CDR2 YFSETQ. Trimming took 4 bases from V and 7 from J; bases not matched to a gene: 13. The CDR3 is 17 residues long. CDR3 bases: TGCGCCAGCAGCCGCAGTAGTGGGACAGGGGGTAGGAATGAGCAGTTCTTC. This translates into CASSRSSGTGGRNEQFF.

The chain links TRBV7-2 to TRBJ2-1; no definite D call. V was trimmed by 1 base and J by 12 bases, leaving 13 bases between them. Germline V gene lookup returns CDR1 SGHTA and CDR2 FQGNSA. The CDR3 is made up of 13 amino acids. CDR3 sequence (DNA): TGTGCCAGCAGCTTAGGCACACCCAGTTGGCAGTTCTTC. Amino acids: CASSLGTPSWQFF.

This clonotype was counted many times. CDR3 in amino acids: CASSSPRGKNNEKLFF. CDR3 DNA: TGTGCCAGCAGCTCGCCGAGGGGGAAAAATAATGAAAAACTGTTTTTT. V gene TRBV7-9 combines with J gene TRBJ1-4, with a possible D match to TRBD1 (6 bases). V was clipped by 4 bases and J by 4 bases, with 16 bases between them. This CDR3 contains 16 residues. Germline V CDR1 and CDR2: SEHNR, FQNEAQ (reference sequence).

The sample holds a few counts of this clonotype. This chain joins TRBV9 and TRBJ2-2; maybe TRBD1 (6 bases). The V end lost 2 bases, the J end lost 2 bases, and 13 bases lay between the germline ends. Germline V gene sequence: CDR1 SGDLS, CDR2 YYNGEE. This CDR3 has 16 amino acids. CDR3 sequence (DNA): TGTGCCAGCAGCGTCCAGGGACAAGTTAACACCGGGGAGCTGTTTTTT. It codes for CASSVQGQVNTGELFF.

In DNA form, the CDR3 reads TGTGCCAGCCGGGACAGGACCAACGAGCAGTACTTC. Translated: CASRDRTNEQYF. The V gene is TRBV12-3 or TRBV12-4, the J gene TRBJ2-7; 8 bases fit TRBD1. V lost 8 bases, J lost 5 bases, and 5 bases stayed unmatched. The CDR3 spans 12 residues.

The chain combines TRBV6-5 with TRBJ2-7, with D unresolved. CDR1 and CDR2 (germline): MNHEY, SVGAGI. CDR3 length: 14 residues. V was cut by 7 bases and J by 3 bases, with 16 bases left in between. CDR3 amino acids: CASKYSAGGYEQYF. CDR3 in DNA: TGTGCCAGCAAATACTCGGCTGGCGGCTACGAGCAGTACTTC.

This rearrangement joins TRBV6-1 to TRBJ2-1; D is perhaps TRBD1 or TRBD2 (6 bases each). Germline V gene data show CDR1 as MNHNS and CDR2 as SASEGT. This CDR3 has 13 residues. Trimming took 6 bases from V and 5 from J, leaving 11 bases between them. The CDR3 spells CASRRGHNNEQFF. The CDR3 DNA sequence: TGTGCCAGCAGGCGGGGACATAACAATGAGCAGTTCTTC.

This chain connects TRBV5-1 to TRBJ1-1; 7 positions agree with TRBD1. Germline CDR1 is SGHRS and CDR2 is YFSETQ. V shed 1 base and J 0 bases; nucleotides not matched to a gene: 6. There are 16 residues in the CDR3. The CDR3 DNA follows: TGCGCCAGCAGCTTGTGGCCCGGGACAGTGAACACTGAAGCTTTCTTT. This gives the protein CASSLWPGTVNTEAFF.

This clonotype was seen a handful of times. This sequence joins TRBV20-1 and TRBJ2-3; D possibly corresponds to TRBD2 (6 bases). V was clipped by 0 bases and J by 3 bases, with 16 bases between them. CDR3 length equals 16 residues. Germline V lookup: CDR1 DFQATT, CDR2 SNEGSKA (reference sequence). CDR3 loop: CSARDAERGGTDTQYF. CDR3 coding DNA: TGCAGTGCTAGAGATGCGGAACGGGGAGGTACAGATACGCAGTATTTT.

At least ten counts were recorded for this clonotype. The V and J genes are TRBV7-9 and TRBJ1-4, with no clear D. This CDR3 contains 14 residues. Between the trimmed V and J ends, which lost 5 bases and 4 bases, there was a span of 11 bases. The V gene's germline CDR1 is SEHNR and CDR2 FQNEAQ (reference sequence). CDR3 coding DNA: TGTGCCAGCAGCCAATCGGACCGTAATGAAAAACTGTTTTTT. It translates to CASSQSDRNEKLFF.